Presented here are 15 T cell receptor beta chains from one specimen sequenced in a study of cytomegalovirus exposure and HLA in healthy donors. Produced via immunoSEQ multiplex PCR; TCRdb's table is partial and in-frame only. In the table there are 90,000 to 150,000 clones, 70% to 90% of which are singletons. The material sequenced was PBMCs. The receptors come from a woman younger than 30 in good health and CMV-seropositive.

The chain couples TRBV5-4 to TRBJ2-3, with 7 bases aligning to TRBD2. CDR1 is SGHNT and CDR2 is YYREEE in the germline V gene (reference sequence). V lost 1 base to trimming and J lost 4 bases; unmatched junction nucleotides: 3. This CDR3 contains 14 residues. This CDR3 reads CASSLRGSADTQYF. The DNA of the CDR3 is TGTGCCAGCAGCTTGCGCGGGAGCGCAGATACGCAGTATTTT.

This clone was observed once. The rearrangement uses TRBV4-2 and TRBJ1-5; 7 positions agree with TRBD1. The germline V gene encodes CDR1 LGHNA and CDR2 YNFKEQ. V lost 3 bases, J lost 6 bases, and 14 bases stayed unmatched. This CDR3 spans 17 amino acids. The DNA for the CDR3 is TGTGCCAGCAGCCAGGTCCGACAGGGCATCGATTTTCAGCCCCAGCATTTT. This gives the protein CASSQVRQGIDFQPQHF.

The chain has TRBV6-5 and TRBJ2-7; no firm D call. V was cut by 5 bases and J by 4 bases, with 9 bases left in between. Per germline, CDR1 MNHEY and CDR2 SVGAGI. The CDR3 runs to 12 residues. The CDR3 DNA follows: TGTGCCAGCAGTGGGCCCGTATACGAGCAGTACTTC. The encoded protein is CASSGPVYEQYF.

This rearrangement joins TRBV2 to TRBJ2-1; 12 bases match TRBD2. The CDR3 extends over 15 amino acids. With 6 bases clipped from V and 9 bases from J, the junction kept 9 bases outside the gene matches. Germline CDR1 reads SNHLY; CDR2 reads FYNNEI. The CDR3 DNA is TGTGCCAGCAGCCCTAGCGGGGGGGCCGGTAGTGAGCAGTTCTTC. Translation gives CASSPSGGAGSEQFF.

In DNA form, the CDR3 reads TGCAGCGTCCGGGCGGGGGGGCGCCCTGAAAAACTGTTTTTT. This codes for CSVRAGGRPEKLFF. The chain recombines TRBV29-1 with TRBJ1-4; D possibly corresponds to TRBD1 (6 bases). With 6 bases removed from V and 7 bases from J, the gap between germline ends came to 18 bases. CDR1 SQVTM and CDR2 ANQGSEA come from the germline V gene. This CDR3 has 14 amino acids.

Of note for this clone: The missing conserved phenylalanine or tryptophan at the end of this CDR3 makes a read error likely. It is unclear where the CDR3 begins or ends on the DNA, so no DNA is shown, and the CDR3 is as TCRdb lists it. The V gene is TRBV9, the J gene TRBJ1-1. Looked up from germline, CDR1 is SGDLS and CDR2 is YYNGEE. From its first to its last residue, the CDR3 has 10 amino acids. The CDR3 here is CASSVECKRV.

The gene calls are TRBV18 and TRBJ2-5; TRBD1 matches at 10 bases. J lost 3 bases, V lost 3 bases, and 1 base had no gene match. Germline values: CDR1 KGHSH, CDR2 LQKENI. CDR3 length: 14 amino acids. The chain's CDR3 is CASSPGQGKETQYF. The CDR3 nucleotides are TGTGCCAGCTCACCGGGACAGGGGAAAGAGACCCAGTACTTC.

The chain uses TRBV6-6 and TRBJ1-1; 12 nucleotides line up with TRBD1. This CDR3 contains 15 residues. Germline V lookup: CDR1 MNHNY, CDR2 SVGAGI (reference sequence). Germline trimming cut 5 bases from V and 4 bases from J; bases unmatched to any gene: 5. The CDR3 here is CASSRGQGAFTEAFF. Here the CDR3 DNA reads TGTGCCAGCAGTAGGGGACAGGGGGCATTCACTGAAGCTTTCTTT.

The rearrangement uses TRBV28 and TRBJ2-1, with D maybe TRBD2 (6 bases). V lost 5 bases to trimming and J lost 9 bases, with 29 bases between them. This CDR3 spans 18 amino acids. Germline V CDR1 and CDR2: MDHEN, SYDVKM. This CDR3 is CASSHGWRGRLLFREQFF. DNA of the CDR3: TGTGCCAGCAGTCATGGGTGGCGGGGCCGTCTTCTCTTCCGTGAGCAGTTCTTC.

The chain recombines TRBV7-3 with TRBJ2-3; D perhaps matches TRBD2 (5 bases). The V gene lost 0 bases and the J gene lost 9 bases, with 10 bases spanning the gap. The V gene's germline CDR1 is SGHTA and CDR2 FQGTGA. This CDR3 has 13 amino acids. CDR3 loop: CASSLTTMGTQYF. CDR3 in DNA: TGTGCCAGCAGCTTAACGACTATGGGGACGCAGTATTTT.

This clone appeared a few times. The genes are TRBV6-5 and TRBJ1-2; D may be TRBD1 (6 bases). Germline V gene data show CDR1 as MNHEY and CDR2 as SVGAGI. Trimming left V 8 bases short and J 6 bases short, with 13 bases between. The CDR3 runs to 12 residues. The CDR3 is CASLTRQDGYTF. CDR3 DNA: TGTGCCAGCCTAACCCGACAGGATGGCTACACCTTC.

This rearrangement joins TRBV2 to TRBJ2-5; TRBD1 aligns across 7 bases. This CDR3 is 17 amino acids long. In germline, CDR1 is SNHLY, CDR2 FYNNEI. The ends lost 4 bases at V and 6 bases at J; junction bases unmatched: 17. DNA of the CDR3: TGTGCCAGCAGTGCCACCGTCCGACAGGGTTACAAAAAGACCCAGTACTTC. This gives the protein CASSATVRQGYKKTQYF.

The chain links TRBV5-1 to TRBJ2-1, with D maybe TRBD2 (6 bases). Germline V gives CDR1 SGHRS, CDR2 YFSETQ. The germline V and J ends were trimmed by 0 bases and 2 bases, with 12 bases remaining between them. The CDR3 consists of 16 residues. This CDR3 is CASSLAGGFPYNEQFF. For the CDR3, the DNA is TGCGCCAGCAGCTTGGCCGGGGGTTTTCCCTACAATGAGCAGTTCTTC.

The V call is TRBV9, the J call TRBJ1-2; TRBD1 is a possible D gene (5 bases). CDR1 is SGDLS and CDR2 is YYNGEE in the germline V gene. The CDR3 covers 13 residues. The V end lost 4 bases, the J end lost 1 base, and 8 bases lay between the germline ends. CDR3 amino acids: CASSPGGNYGYTF. DNA for the CDR3: TGTGCCAGCAGCCCCGGGGGTAACTATGGCTACACCTTC.

J is TRBJ1-2 and V is TRBV7-2, with D possibly TRBD1 on 5 matching bases. The ends were cut back, 5 bases at V and 5 bases at J, with 12 bases in the middle. Germline V CDR1 and CDR2: SGHTA, FQGNSA. The CDR3 consists of 13 residues. The DNA of the CDR3 is TGTGCCAGCAGCCAAGGGGCCCTTTATGGCTACACCTTC. It specifies CASSQGALYGYTF. The variable domain in full, with the rest retrieved from reference TRBV7-2 and TRBJ1-2, is GAGVSQSPSNKVTEKGKDVELRCDPISGHTALYWYRQSLGQGLEFLIYFQGNSAPDKSGLPSDRFSAERTGGSVSTLTIQRTQQEDSAVYLCASSQGALYGYTFGSGTRLTVV.